This T cell receptor beta chain stems from a study of blood T cell repertoires in COVID-19. Study information: Samples came from the United States, Italy and Spain, spanning acute and convalescent COVID-19. The analysed material was cDNA or gDNA that came from T cells, B-cell-depleted T cells, or PBMCs.

Authors' data handling: Estimates of nucleated cell counts were drawn from the amplification of reference gene primers. Only in-frame clones appear in the TCRdb table, and some are missing; sequencing was by immunoSEQ multiplex PCR. Clone size and V and J calls were adopted from that table, with D and trimming inferred from the DNA. The repertoire includes 130,000 or so clones, about 90% of them detected once, and less than 2% sits in the top ten. The CDR3 extends over 17 amino acids. V was shortened by 2 bases and J by 4 bases, with 21 bases between the two germline ends. Germline V gives CDR1 SGDLS, CDR2 YYNGEE.

This TCR derives from a woman aged 60 to 75 with acute or convalescent COVID-19. This chain uses TRBV9 with TRBJ1-1, with a tentative D call TRBD1 (5 bases). The sequencing input was peripheral blood. CDR3 sequence (DNA): TGTGCCAGCAGCGTGGGGCTTCGTTCCGGTCTCGGCACTGAAGCTTTCTTT. Encoded protein: CASSVGLRSGLGTEAFF.